The 23 T cell receptor beta chains listed next were all sequenced from one sample in a study of Graves' ophthalmopathy and Graves' hyperthyroidism. Investigators amplified TCR beta CDR3 regions from RNA transcripts. A first-round RT-PCR used HTBI primers, followed by a second-round multiplex PCR. TCRdb itself ran the multiplex PCR reads through MiXCR, one entry per CDR3 protein. The sample lists a few hundred thousand distinct CDR3 sequences, approximately 17% occurring once. Sequencing was carried out using peripheral blood. The origin of the receptors is an adult woman with stable Graves' hyperthyroidism.

This clonotype has a count of ten or more. The V call is TRBV18, the J call TRBJ2-7; D is perhaps TRBD1 (6 bases). The germline gives CDR1 KGHSH, CDR2 LQKENI. The V end lost 3 bases, the J end lost 2 bases, and 14 bases lay between the germline ends. The CDR3 has 15 amino acids. CDR3 DNA sequence: TGTGCCAGCTCACCCATGAATTCAGGGGCCTACGAGCAGTACTTC. Its protein product is CASSPMNSGAYEQYF.

This clonotype appeared a few times. The chain joins TRBV18 to TRBJ2-7, with TRBD2 as a possible D gene (6 bases). Germline V lookup: CDR1 KGHSH, CDR2 LQKENI. The CDR3 has 13 amino acids. V was trimmed by 2 bases and J by 6 bases, leaving 11 bases between them. The CDR3 DNA is TGTGCCAGCTCACCAATTCAGGGAGGCGAGCAGTACTTC. It translates to CASSPIQGGEQYF.

Ten or more counts support this clonotype. J is TRBJ1-6 and V is TRBV10-2; D is unresolved. V shed 4 bases and J shed 5 bases, with 12 bases lying between them. CDR1 and CDR2 from the germline V gene are WSHSY and SAAADI. CDR3 length: 15 residues. The CDR3 sequence is CASSVGSTHNSPLHF. DNA for the CDR3: TGCGCCAGCAGTGTCGGGAGCACTCATAATTCACCCCTCCACTTT.

The chain joins TRBV6-1 to TRBJ1-1; D might be TRBD1 (5 bases). Looked up from germline, CDR1 is MNHNS and CDR2 is SASEGT. The CDR3 loop spans 13 amino acids. The germline V and J ends were trimmed by 6 bases and 2 bases, with 10 bases remaining between them. CDR3 sequence reads: CASRATVNTEAFF. Written as DNA, the CDR3 is TGTGCCAGCAGGGCGACAGTCAACACTGAAGCTTTCTTT.

There are a few counts of this clonotype. V and J are TRBV6-2 or TRBV6-3 and TRBJ2-4, with 12 bases aligning to TRBD2. The V gene end was trimmed by 0 bases and the J gene end by 14 bases; junction bases not matched to a gene: 32. CDR1 is MNHEY, CDR2 SVGEGT, per germline. The CDR3 totals 23 residues. The CDR3 DNA follows: TGTGCCAGCAGTTACTCGATCGGTTATACTAGCGGGAGGTTACATACAAACGTGGAGGCCAAGTACTTC. It is translated as CASSYSIGYTSGRLHTNVEAKYF.

This clonotype was seen ten or more times. V gene TRBV27 combines with J gene TRBJ2-7, with D hard to call. Germline V gives CDR1 MNHEY, CDR2 SMNVEV (reference sequence). V gave up 0 bases and J gave up 3 bases, with 6 bases separating them. CDR3 length: 13 residues. For the CDR3, the DNA is TGTGCCAGCAGTTTATCCAGCGTCTACGAGCAGTACTTC. It translates to CASSLSSVYEQYF.

This clonotype was counted only a few times. A much larger clone sits a single nucleotide away, making a read error possible. The CDR3: CASSQDKGNYGYTF. For the CDR3, the DNA is TGCGCCAGCAGCCAAGATAAGGGGAACTATGGCTACACCTTC. The chain combines TRBV4-1 with TRBJ1-2; perhaps TRBD1 as D (5 bases). The CDR3 consists of 14 residues. The V end was cut by 0 bases, the J end by 2 bases, with 7 bases between. The germline V gene has CDR1 MGHRA and CDR2 YSYEKL.

This clonotype was recorded at least ten times. J is TRBJ2-5 and V is TRBV7-2; 8 nucleotides align to TRBD2. This CDR3 region has 13 residues. CDR1 and CDR2 from the germline V gene are SGHTA and FQGNSA. Trimming took 10 bases from V and 0 from J; bases not matched to a gene: 4. The CDR3 DNA reads as TGTGCCACTAGCGGGCGGTACCAAGAGACCCAGTACTTC. It specifies CATSGRYQETQYF.

This clonotype was counted at least ten times. The chain has TRBV12-3 or TRBV12-4 and TRBJ2-6; D is uncertain. V lost 4 bases, J lost 2 bases, and 9 bases lay in between. The CDR3 spans 15 residues. In nucleotides, the CDR3 is TGTGCCAGCAGTTCGGGTGGGACTGGGGCCAACGTCCTGACTTTC. Protein product: CASSSGGTGANVLTF.

This clonotype was detected many times. The V gene is TRBV6-5, the J gene TRBJ2-7; D is tentatively TRBD1 or TRBD2 (5 bases each). The V gene's germline CDR1 is MNHEY and CDR2 SVGAGI. The V gene lost 6 bases and the J gene lost 5 bases, with 17 bases spanning the gap. This CDR3 has 14 amino acids. The CDR3 is CASRGPGPLNEQYF. The CDR3 nucleotides read TGTGCCAGCAGGGGACCGGGACCCCTAAACGAGCAGTACTTC.

In its sample, this clonotype was seen many times. The gene calls are TRBV12-3 or TRBV12-4 and TRBJ2-5; 10 nucleotides match TRBD2. J was trimmed by 7 bases and V by 6 bases; bases with no gene match: 11. This CDR3 is 15 amino acids long. CDR3 in DNA: TGTGCCAGCAGCGTTACTAGCGGGACCCGCGCGACCCAGTACTTC. Amino acids: CASSVTSGTRATQYF.

This clonotype was observed many times. CDR3 bases: TGTGCCAGCAGTGGGACAGTTCCCTCCTACGAGCAGTACTTC. This encodes CASSGTVPSYEQYF. V usage is TRBV6-1 and J usage is TRBJ2-7; the D gene is possibly TRBD1 (6 bases). Trimming took 4 bases from V and 0 from J, leaving 10 bases between them. Germline V gene lookup returns CDR1 MNHNS and CDR2 SASEGT. The CDR3 spans 14 residues.

This clonotype showed up just once. The V gene is TRBV12-3 or TRBV12-4, the J gene TRBJ1-2; D call uncertain. V lost 3 bases to trimming and J lost 4 bases, with 9 bases between them. The CDR3 totals 13 residues. CDR3 sequence (DNA): TGTGCCAGCAGTTTCAAGCTTATCTATGGCTACACCTTC. Translated: CASSFKLIYGYTF.

In its sample, this clonotype was seen many times. The V gene is TRBV18, the J gene TRBJ1-5, with TRBD1 matching over 9 bases. Per the germline V gene, CDR1 is KGHSH and CDR2 is LQKENI. V was pared by 3 bases and J by 6 bases, with 6 bases of the junction left unmatched. The CDR3 is made up of 15 amino acids. The DNA of the CDR3 is TGTGCCAGCTCACCCGAACAGGGGGCAGGTCAGCCCCAGCATTTT. Its translation: CASSPEQGAGQPQHF. Full variable domain (outside the CDR3, taken from reference TRBV18 and TRBJ1-5): NAGVMQNPRHLVRRRGQEARLRCSPMKGHSHVYWYRQLPEEGLKFMVYLQKENIIDESGMPKERFSAEFPKEGPSILRIQQVVRGDSAAYFCASSPEQGAGQPQHFGDGTRLSIL.

This clonotype was detected ten times or more. The CDR3 protein is CASSYTRGPYEQYF. The CDR3 DNA reads TGTGCCAGCAGTTACACCAGGGGTCCCTACGAGCAGTACTTC. The rearrangement links TRBV6-2 or TRBV6-3 to TRBJ2-7; possible D gene TRBD1, 6 bases. This CDR3 has 14 amino acids. Per the germline V gene, CDR1 is MNHEY and CDR2 is SVGEGT. Trimming took off 2 bases at V and 2 bases at J, with 10 bases between the two ends.

This clonotype showed up just a few times. The J gene is TRBJ2-2, the V gene TRBV15; 14 bases line up with TRBD2. J was trimmed by 5 bases and V by 4 bases; bases with no gene match: 6. The CDR3 totals 17 residues. CDR1 is LNHNV, CDR2 YYDKDF, per germline (reference sequence). The CDR3 DNA sequence: TGTGCCACCAGCATGGAGGGACTAGCGGGAGTGACCGGGGAGCTGTTTTTT. Amino acid sequence: CATSMEGLAGVTGELFF.

This chain links TRBV2 with TRBJ2-7, with 9 positions matching TRBD2. The V segment lost 4 bases and the J segment 3 bases; nucleotides outside the gene matches: 4. The CDR3 contains 14 residues. The V gene's germline CDR1 is SNHLY and CDR2 FYNNEI. The CDR3 DNA follows: TGTGCCAGCAGTGGATATAGCGGGAGCTACGAGCAGTACTTC. Amino acid sequence: CASSGYSGSYEQYF.

The chain employs TRBV6-5 and TRBJ2-5, with D possibly being TRBD2 (5 bases). The CDR3 is 15 residues long. CDR1 and CDR2 from the germline V gene are MNHEY and SVGAGI. V was pared by 5 bases and J by 5 bases, with 18 bases between. The CDR3 loop reads CASSTHGVGEETQYF. CDR3 bases: TGTGCCAGCAGTACTCACGGGGTGGGAGAGGAGACCCAGTACTTC.

The gene calls are TRBV4-1 and TRBJ1-2; possible D gene TRBD1, 6 bases. With 4 bases removed from V and 0 bases from J, the gap between germline ends came to 9 bases. CDR1 is MGHRA and CDR2 is YSYEKL in the germline V gene. The CDR3 has 14 amino acids. The CDR3 sequence is CASSRTEANYGYTF. Here the CDR3 DNA reads TGCGCCAGCAGCCGGACAGAAGCTAACTATGGCTACACCTTC.

This clonotype came up many times. V gene TRBV20-1 combines with J gene TRBJ1-2; weak D call: TRBD1 (5 bases). Germline CDR1 DFQATT, CDR2 SNEGSKA (reference sequence). The V and J ends lost 3 bases and 5 bases respectively, with 10 bases between them. The CDR3 is 12 residues long. CDR3 sequence: CSASGARYGYTF. The CDR3 nucleotides are TGCAGTGCTAGTGGGGCACGGTATGGCTACACCTTC.

This clonotype has ten or more counts. The chain links TRBV7-2 to TRBJ2-6; D may be TRBD1 or TRBD2 (5 bases each). CDR1 is SGHTA, CDR2 FQGNSA, per germline. The CDR3 consists of 15 residues. The V end was cut by 7 bases, the J end by 3 bases, with 13 bases between. The CDR3 coding sequence is TGTGCCAGCACAACAGGCGGGCTTGGGGCCAACGTCCTGACTTTC. As protein: CASTTGGLGANVLTF.

This clonotype has ten or more counts. The junction does not match germline at one end; this may be a read error. The chain couples TRBV7-3 to TRBJ2-5; no clear D gene. Germline values: CDR1 SGHTA, CDR2 FQGTGA. The CDR3 totals 13 residues. CDR3 DNA: TGTGCCAGCAGCCCGACTCGACAAGGGACCCAGTACTTC. Translating gives CASSPTRQGTQYF.

In this sample, this clonotype turned up many times. The rearrangement links TRBV7-8 to TRBJ2-5, with 11 positions matching TRBD2. V lost 3 bases to trimming and J lost 3 bases; unmatched junction nucleotides: 6. The germline CDR1 and CDR2 sequences are SGHVS and FQNEAQ. This CDR3 is built from 16 residues. CDR3 sequence reads: CASSFPTSGDKETQYF. Written as DNA, the CDR3 is TGTGCCAGCAGCTTCCCGACTAGCGGGGATAAAGAGACCCAGTACTTC.